Sequencing of this T cell receptor beta chain was carried out in a study of shared clonotypes between healthy human individuals. CDR3 size: 11 residues. Germline V lookup: CDR1 DFQATT, CDR2 SNEGSKA (reference sequence). The germline V and J ends were trimmed by 5 bases and 0 bases, with 4 bases remaining between them. The investigators split CD4+ cells into a CD45RA+ naive subset and a CD45RA-negative memory subset. Notes on this clone: What it binds is not known. Other DNA variants within this sample encode the same CDR3.

General study results and limits: Only blood samples were collected, and tissue repertoires likely differ.

The assay was immunoSEQ multiplex PCR, and TCRdb's table has in-frame clones only and misses some. The table shows some 1 million clones, with 75% occurring only once. The receptor comes from a man between 18 and 29 years old in good health. The chain couples TRBV20-1 to TRBJ1-1; D remains ambiguous. Sequencing was performed on memory CD4+ T cells sorted from blood. Stated subset: CD45RA-negative fraction. The CDR3 DNA follows: TGCAGTGCTCGGATGAACACTGAAGCTTTCTTT. This translates into CSARMNTEAFF.